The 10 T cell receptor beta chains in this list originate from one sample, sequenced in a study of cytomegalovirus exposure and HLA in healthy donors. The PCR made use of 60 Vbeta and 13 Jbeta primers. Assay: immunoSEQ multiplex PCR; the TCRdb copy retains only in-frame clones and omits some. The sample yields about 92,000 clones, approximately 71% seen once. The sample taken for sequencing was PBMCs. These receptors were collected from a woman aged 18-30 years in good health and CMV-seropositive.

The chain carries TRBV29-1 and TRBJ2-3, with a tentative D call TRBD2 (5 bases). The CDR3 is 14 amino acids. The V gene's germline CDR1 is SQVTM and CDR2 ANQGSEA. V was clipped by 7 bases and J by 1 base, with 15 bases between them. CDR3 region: CSGWKLGRTDTQYF. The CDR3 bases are TGCAGCGGGTGGAAACTAGGCCGCACAGATACGCAGTATTTT.

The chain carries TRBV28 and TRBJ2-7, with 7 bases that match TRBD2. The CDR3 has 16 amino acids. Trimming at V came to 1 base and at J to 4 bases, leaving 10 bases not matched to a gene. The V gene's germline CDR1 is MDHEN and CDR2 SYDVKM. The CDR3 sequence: CASSLLGLRDSYEQYF. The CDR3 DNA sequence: TGTGCCAGCAGTTTATTGGGACTACGGGACTCTTACGAGCAGTACTTC.

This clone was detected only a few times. This CDR3 is CASSLAWRGDTEAFF. The CDR3 DNA sequence: TGTGCCAGCAGCTTAGCGTGGAGGGGTGACACTGAAGCTTTCTTT. This sequence joins TRBV7-2 and TRBJ1-1, with a weak D call TRBD1 (5 bases). The CDR3 spans 15 residues. The ends were cut back, 0 bases at V and 3 bases at J, with 11 bases in the middle. Germline CDR1 and CDR2: SGHTA and FQGNSA.

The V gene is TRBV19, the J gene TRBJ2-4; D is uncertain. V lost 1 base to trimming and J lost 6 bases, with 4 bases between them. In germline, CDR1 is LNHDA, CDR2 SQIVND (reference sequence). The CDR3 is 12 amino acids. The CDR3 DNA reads TGTGCCAGTAGTATAGGAGGAAACATTCAGTACTTC. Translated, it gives CASSIGGNIQYF.

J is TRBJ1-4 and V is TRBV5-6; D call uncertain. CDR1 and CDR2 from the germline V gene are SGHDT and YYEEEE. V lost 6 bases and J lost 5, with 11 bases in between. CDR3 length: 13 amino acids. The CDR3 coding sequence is TGTGCCAGCAACCATAACTTAAATGAAAAACTGTTTTTT. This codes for CASNHNLNEKLFF.

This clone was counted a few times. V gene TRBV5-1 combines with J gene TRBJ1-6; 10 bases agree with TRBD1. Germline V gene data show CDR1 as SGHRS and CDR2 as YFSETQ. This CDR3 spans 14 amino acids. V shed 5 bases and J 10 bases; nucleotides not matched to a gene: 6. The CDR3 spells CASSSGTGASPLHF. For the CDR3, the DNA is TGCGCCAGCAGTTCCGGGACAGGGGCCTCACCCCTCCACTTT.

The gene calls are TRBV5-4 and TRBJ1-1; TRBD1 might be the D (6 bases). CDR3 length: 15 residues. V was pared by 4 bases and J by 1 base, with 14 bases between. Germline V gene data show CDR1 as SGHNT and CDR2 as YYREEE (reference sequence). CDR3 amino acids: CASSARRGTNTEAFF. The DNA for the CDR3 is TGTGCCAGCAGCGCCCGAAGGGGGACGAACACTGAAGCTTTCTTT.

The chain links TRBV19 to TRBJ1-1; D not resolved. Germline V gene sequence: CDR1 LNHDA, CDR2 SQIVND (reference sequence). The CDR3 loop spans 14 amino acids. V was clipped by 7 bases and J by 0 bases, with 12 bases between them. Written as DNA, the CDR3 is TGTGCCAGTATTCCCACAGCCATGAACACTGAAGCTTTCTTT. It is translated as CASIPTAMNTEAFF.

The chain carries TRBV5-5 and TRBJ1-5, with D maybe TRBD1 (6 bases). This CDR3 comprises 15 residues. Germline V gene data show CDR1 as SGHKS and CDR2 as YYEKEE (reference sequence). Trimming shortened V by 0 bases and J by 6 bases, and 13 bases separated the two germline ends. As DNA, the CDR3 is TGTGCCAGCAGCTTGGCATACCAGGGGAGTCAGCCCCAGCATTTT. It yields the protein CASSLAYQGSQPQHF.

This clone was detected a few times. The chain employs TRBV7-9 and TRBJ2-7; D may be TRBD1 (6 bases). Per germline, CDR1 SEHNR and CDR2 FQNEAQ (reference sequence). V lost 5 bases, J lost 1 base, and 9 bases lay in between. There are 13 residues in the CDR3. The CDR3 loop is CASSRDNSYEQYF. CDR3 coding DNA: TGTGCCAGCAGCCGGGACAATTCCTACGAGCAGTACTTC. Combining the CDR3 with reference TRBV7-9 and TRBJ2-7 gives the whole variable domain DTGVSQNPRHKITKRGQNVTFRCDPISEHNRLYWYRQTLGQGPEFLTYFQNEAQLEKSRLLSDRFSAERPKGSFSTLEIQRTEQGDSAMYLCASSRDNSYEQYFGPGTRLTVT.